This T cell receptor (beta chain) was documented in a study of blood T cell repertoires in COVID-19. Whole-study context: T cells, B-cell-depleted T cells, or PBMCs supplied cDNA or gDNA.

Trimming took off 0 bases at V and 1 base at J, with 13 bases between the two ends. The V gene's germline CDR1 is SGDLS and CDR2 YYNGEE. CDR3 size: 16 residues. Using immunoSEQ multiplex PCR, the repertoire was profiled, and TCRdb retains in-frame clones only, with some absent. The sample shows around 260,000 clones, about 89% of them seen only once. The genes are TRBV9 and TRBJ2-5; the D gene is possibly TRBD2 (5 bases). The TCR sequence derives from a woman in her 40s who had recovered from COVID-19. Sequenced sample: peripheral blood. The CDR3 spells CASSVVALGPQETQYF. The CDR3 DNA sequence: TGTGCCAGCAGCGTAGTGGCACTAGGGCCCCAAGAGACCCAGTACTTC.